Below, 20 T cell receptor beta chains from the same sample are listed, as sequenced in a study of cytomegalovirus exposure and HLA in healthy donors. The PCR employed 60 Vbeta primers together with 13 Jbeta primers. TCRdb's copy holds only in-frame clones and misses some; the assay was immunoSEQ multiplex PCR. The sample shows about 180,000 clones, around 80% of them seen only once. Specimen: PBMCs. These receptors all come from a male donor in good health and CMV-seronegative.

The chain recombines TRBV25-1 with TRBJ2-1, with a weak D call TRBD2 (6 bases). This CDR3 spans 14 amino acids. Trimming removed 1 base at V and 4 bases at J, with 8 bases between. Per germline, CDR1 MGHDK and CDR2 SYGVNS. The CDR3 reads CASSEFGGYNEQFF. As DNA, the CDR3 is TGTGCCAGCAGTGAATTCGGGGGATACAATGAGCAGTTCTTC. Full variable domain (outside the CDR3, taken from reference TRBV25-1 and TRBJ2-1): EADIYQTPRYLVIGTGKKITLECSQTMGHDKMYWYQQDPGMELHLIHYSYGVNSTEKGDLSSESTVSRIRTEHFPLTLESARPSHTSQYLCASSEFGGYNEQFFGPGTRLTVL.

This clone has just a few counts. The DNA for the CDR3 is TGCGCCAGCAGCCTCGCCGGGACAGGGCCCGAAAAACTGTTTTTT. This codes for CASSLAGTGPEKLFF. The gene calls are TRBV4-1 and TRBJ1-4; 9 bases line up with TRBD1. The V and J ends lost 4 bases and 8 bases, in that order; junction bases with no gene match: 8. Germline V gives CDR1 MGHRA, CDR2 YSYEKL. CDR3 length equals 15 residues.

DNA of the CDR3: TGTGCCACCAGCAGAGATCGGGGGGCTAGTACAGATACGCAGTATTTT. Its protein is CATSRDRGASTDTQYF. The rearrangement joins TRBV15 to TRBJ2-3; D may be TRBD2 (7 bases). The germline gives CDR1 LNHNV, CDR2 YYDKDF (reference sequence). There are 16 residues in the CDR3. Trimming shortened V by 0 bases and J by 3 bases, and 13 bases separated the two germline ends. The entire variable domain, with the rest obtained from reference TRBV15 and TRBJ2-3, is as follows: DAMVIQNPRYQVTQFGKPVTLSCSQTLNHNVMYWYQQKSSQAPKLLFHYYDKDFNNEADTPDNFQSRRPNTSFCFLDIRSPGLGDTAMYLCATSRDRGASTDTQYFGPGTRLTVL.

V usage is TRBV18 and J usage is TRBJ2-3, with 8 bases that match TRBD2. This CDR3 has 15 residues. The V gene end was trimmed by 3 bases and the J gene end by 4 bases; junction bases not matched to a gene: 6. In germline, CDR1 is KGHSH, CDR2 LQKENI. CDR3 nucleotides: TGTGCCAGCTCACCTCGGAGCGGGGGTCCAGATACGCAGTATTTT. Translated, it gives CASSPRSGGPDTQYF.

This clone has just one count. The CDR3 sequence is CASSTTGELFF. DNA of the CDR3: TGTGCCAGTAGTACTACCGGGGAGCTGTTTTTT. This rearrangement joins TRBV19 to TRBJ2-2; the D is unclear. The germline CDR1 and CDR2 sequences are LNHDA and SQIVND (reference sequence). The V gene lost 4 bases and the J gene lost 5 bases, with 2 bases spanning the gap. The CDR3 is 11 residues long. The entire variable domain, with the rest obtained from reference TRBV19 and TRBJ2-2, is as follows: DGGITQSPKYLFRKEGQNVTLSCEQNLNHDAMYWYRQDPGQGLRLIYYSQIVNDFQKGDIAEGYSVSREKKESFPLTVTSAQKNPTAFYLCASSTTGELFFGEGSRLTVL.

The chain uses TRBV7-8 and TRBJ2-2; D perhaps matches TRBD2 (6 bases). The CDR3 length is 18 residues. V was trimmed by 7 bases and J by 0 bases, leaving 21 bases between them. The germline V gene encodes CDR1 SGHVS and CDR2 FQNEAQ. The CDR3 protein is CASKRGSVASSNTGELFF. In DNA form, the CDR3 reads TGTGCCAGCAAACGGGGGTCGGTGGCGTCATCGAACACCGGGGAGCTGTTTTTT.

As to this clone: An end of the junction does not agree with germline; a read error may underlie this. This chain connects TRBV4-3 to TRBJ1-2; D is ambiguous. The CDR3 runs to 12 residues. Germline loops: CDR1 LGHNA, CDR2 YSLEER. For the CDR3, the DNA is TGCGCCAGCAGCCACTGGACTGGAGGCTACCCCTTC. Protein product: CASSHWTGGYPF.

The table lists this clone with a count of one. The chain carries TRBV27 and TRBJ2-2, with 12 bases identical to TRBD1. This CDR3 is 17 amino acids long. CDR1 and CDR2 from the germline V gene are MNHEY and SMNVEV (reference sequence). The V gene end was trimmed by 2 bases and the J gene end by 7 bases; junction bases not matched to a gene: 8. The CDR3 nucleotides read TGTGCCAGCAGTTTAAAGCCGGGACAGGGGGCCGTCGGGGAGCTGTTTTTT. Residues: CASSLKPGQGAVGELFF.

This sequence joins TRBV28 and TRBJ1-2; unclear D gene. Germline lookup yields CDR1 MDHEN and CDR2 SYDVKM. CDR3 size: 15 residues. Trimming took 6 bases from V and 3 from J, leaving 17 bases between them. The CDR3 DNA sequence: TGTGCCAGCAGCCTTCGACGGGGTAGATACTATGGCTACACCTTC. Residues: CASSLRRGRYYGYTF.

The J gene is TRBJ1-2, the V gene TRBV4-1; a possible D gene is TRBD1 (5 bases). Between the trimmed V and J ends, which lost 1 base and 1 base, there was a span of 10 bases. Per the germline V gene, CDR1 is MGHRA and CDR2 is YSYEKL. The CDR3 runs to 15 residues. The CDR3: CASSQGGGSNYGYTF. CDR3 coding DNA: TGCGCCAGCAGCCAAGGGGGGGGGAGTAACTATGGCTACACCTTC.

The V gene is TRBV11-2, the J gene TRBJ2-7; a possible D gene is TRBD2 (6 bases). The V gene lost 3 bases and the J gene lost 6 bases, with 15 bases spanning the gap. Looked up from germline, CDR1 is SGHAT and CDR2 is FQNNGV. The CDR3 extends over 14 amino acids. The CDR3 DNA is TGTGCCAGCAGCTTTAGCCCTGCCGGGGGCGAGCAGTACTTC. Its protein product is CASSFSPAGGEQYF.

V and J are TRBV5-4 and TRBJ2-5; D remains ambiguous. V lost 0 bases and J 2 bases, leaving 11 bases between the germline ends. Germline assignment: CDR1 SGHNT and CDR2 YYREEE (reference sequence). The CDR3 covers 15 residues. CDR3 amino acids: CASSLAGGLQETQYF. DNA of the CDR3: TGTGCCAGCAGCTTGGCCGGCGGTTTACAAGAGACCCAGTACTTC.

For the CDR3, the DNA is TGTGCCAGCAGGTGGACAGGGGGCGACTATGGCTACACCTTC. This codes for CASRWTGGDYGYTF. The chain employs TRBV2 and TRBJ1-2; 11 nucleotides align to TRBD1. Germline CDR1 is SNHLY and CDR2 is FYNNEI. The ends lost 6 bases at V and 3 bases at J; junction bases unmatched: 3. CDR3 length: 14 amino acids.

This chain joins TRBV4-3 and TRBJ2-5, with D maybe TRBD2 (5 bases). Germline assignment: CDR1 LGHNA and CDR2 YSLEER. V was shortened by 3 bases and J by 3 bases, with 14 bases between the two germline ends. The CDR3 length is 15 residues. CDR3 loop: CASSQVMQREETQYF. The CDR3 nucleotides are TGCGCCAGCAGCCAGGTGATGCAGAGGGAAGAGACCCAGTACTTC.

The chain carries TRBV30 and TRBJ2-7; D is ambiguous. Germline CDR1 GTSNPN, CDR2 SVGIG (reference sequence). The CDR3 spans 13 residues. V lost 0 bases to trimming and J lost 8 bases, with 14 bases between them. The CDR3 coding sequence is TGTGCCTGGAGTGTCGAACAGCAATTCAAGCAGTACTTC. Protein product: CAWSVEQQFKQYF.

The chain joins TRBV9 to TRBJ1-5, with D possibly TRBD1 on 5 matching bases. V was shortened by 0 bases and J by 7 bases, with 8 bases between the two germline ends. The CDR3 has 13 amino acids. The germline V gene encodes CDR1 SGDLS and CDR2 YYNGEE. CDR3: CASSVGGEQPQHF. The CDR3 nucleotides read TGTGCCAGCAGCGTAGGGGGGGAGCAGCCCCAGCATTTT.

The chain recombines TRBV11-2 with TRBJ2-3; D perhaps matches TRBD2 (5 bases). The V end was cut by 4 bases, the J end by 2 bases, with 10 bases between. Germline CDR1 is SGHAT and CDR2 is FQNNGV. The CDR3 sequence is 14 residues long. CDR3 amino acids: CASSSEGLTDTQYF. The CDR3 DNA reads TGTGCCAGCAGCTCCGAGGGCCTCACAGATACGCAGTATTTT.

The rearrangement joins TRBV5-5 to TRBJ2-2; 12 bases match TRBD2. V shed 2 bases and J 5 bases; nucleotides not matched to a gene: 4. Germline-derived CDR1 and CDR2 are SGHKS and YYEKEE (reference sequence). This CDR3 comprises 16 residues. The DNA of the CDR3 is TGTGCCAGCAGCTTCCCCCTAGCGGGAGGGACCGGGGAGCTGTTTTTT. Translated: CASSFPLAGGTGELFF.

The rearrangement uses TRBV7-9 and TRBJ2-1, with 11 bases matching TRBD2. Germline V gene data show CDR1 as SEHNR and CDR2 as FQNEAQ (reference sequence). V shed 3 bases and J 5 bases; nucleotides not matched to a gene: 6. This CDR3 has 16 residues. CDR3 region: CASSFSSGRFNNEQFF. CDR3 sequence (DNA): TGTGCCAGCAGCTTTTCTAGCGGGAGGTTCAACAATGAGCAGTTCTTC. Drawing the rest from reference TRBV7-9 and TRBJ2-1, the complete variable domain is DTGVSQNPRHKITKRGQNVTFRCDPISEHNRLYWYRQTLGQGPEFLTYFQNEAQLEKSRLLSDRFSAERPKGSFSTLEIQRTEQGDSAMYLCASSFSSGRFNNEQFFGPGTRLTVL.

The V call is TRBV7-9, the J call TRBJ2-2; no definite D call. V was clipped by 1 base and J by 10 bases, with 10 bases between them. CDR3 size: 13 residues. Germline CDR1 is SEHNR and CDR2 is FQNEAQ (reference sequence). In nucleotides, the CDR3 is TGTGCCAGCAGCTTAGACTACTCCGTGGAGCTGTTTTTT. It is translated as CASSLDYSVELFF.